This T cell receptor (beta chain) was retrieved from a study of graft-versus-host responses after intestinal transplantation. Study context: Recipients were given multivisceral, liver-intestinal, or isolated intestinal transplants. The whole recipient group had anti-thymocyte globulin induction followed by tacrolimus and steroids for roughly three years.

This CDR3 region has 15 residues. The germline V gene has CDR1 LGHNT and CDR2 FRNRAP. Unmatched junction bases numbered 1, after V lost 0 bases and J lost 4 bases. As for this clone: Its antigen is unknown.

TCRdb's table, derived via immunoSEQ multiplex PCR, lists solely in-frame clones and lacks some. Among tens of thousands of clones listed, about 92% were seen once. Findings and limits, study-wide: There was an association between peak levels of circulating GvH clones and early post-transplant HvG declines. Recipient bone marrow held GvH clones, some seen earlier in ileum or blood.

The origin of this receptor is a human donor who received an intestinal transplant. This sample comprised unstimulated CD8+ T cells sorted from spleen or lymph node cells, obtained before intestinal transplant. This sequence joins TRBV12-5 and TRBJ2-3; TRBD2 aligns across 10 bases. This CDR3 is CASGLVGLASDTQYF. The CDR3 DNA reads TGTGCTAGTGGTTTGGTGGGACTAGCGTCAGATACGCAGTATTTT.